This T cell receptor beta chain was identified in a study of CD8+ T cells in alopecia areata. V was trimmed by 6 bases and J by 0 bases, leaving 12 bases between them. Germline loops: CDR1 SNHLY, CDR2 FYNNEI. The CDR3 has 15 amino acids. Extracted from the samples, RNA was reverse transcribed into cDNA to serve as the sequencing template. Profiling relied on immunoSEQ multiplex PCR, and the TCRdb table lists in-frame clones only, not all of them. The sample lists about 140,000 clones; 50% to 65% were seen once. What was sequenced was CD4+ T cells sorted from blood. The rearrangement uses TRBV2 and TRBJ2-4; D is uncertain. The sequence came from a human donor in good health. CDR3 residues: CASSRHDLAKNIQYF. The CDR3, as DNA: TGTGCCAGCAGCCGACACGATCTAGCCAAAAACATTCAGTACTTC.